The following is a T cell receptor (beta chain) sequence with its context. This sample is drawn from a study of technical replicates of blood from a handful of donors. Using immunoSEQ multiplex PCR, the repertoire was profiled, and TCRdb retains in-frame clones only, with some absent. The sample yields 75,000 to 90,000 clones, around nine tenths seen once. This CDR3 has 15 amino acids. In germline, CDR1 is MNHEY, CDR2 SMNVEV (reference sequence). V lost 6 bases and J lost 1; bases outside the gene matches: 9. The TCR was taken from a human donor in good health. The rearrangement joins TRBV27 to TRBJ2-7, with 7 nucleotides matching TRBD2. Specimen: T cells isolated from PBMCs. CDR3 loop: CASRREASRSYEQYF. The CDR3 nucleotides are TGTGCCAGCAGACGGGAGGCTAGTAGATCCTACGAGCAGTACTTC.